The TCR beta chain under discussion was sequenced for a study of human thymus T cells. Resections from corrective heart surgery provided thymus tissue. Donation was from healthy Finnish infants who were having corrective surgery that addressed congenital heart defects. Turning to this clone: Its antigen remains unidentified.

The table came from immunoSEQ multiplex PCR; TCRdb's copy has only in-frame clones and leaves some out. This sample yields about 78,000 clones, of which 96% are seen a single time; 0.031% belongs to the top ten. Whole-study findings and limits: The related literature has documented a marked overlap of thymic repertoires among unrelated individuals. Gene usage (both V and J) appeared biased in thymic and blood repertoires.

The CDR3 covers 16 residues. V lost 1 base and J lost 7; bases outside the gene matches: 10. CDR1 and CDR2 from the germline V gene are MNHNS and SASEGT. The material sequenced was thymus tissue. The receptor was derived from a boy under two years old with a congenital heart defect but otherwise immunologically healthy. The chain joins TRBV6-1 to TRBJ2-1, with 7 bases lining up with TRBD2. The CDR3 sequence is CASSEDWLAALNEQFF. Here the CDR3 DNA reads TGTGCCAGCAGTGAAGACTGGCTAGCGGCCCTGAATGAGCAGTTCTTC.